The 9 T cell receptor beta chains reported below all come from one sample, sequenced in a study of T cell changes during pregnancy in multiple sclerosis. Sequenced by immunoSEQ multiplex PCR; TCRdb stores in-frame clones only, minus some. The sample has 65,000 to 90,000 clones; about 89% are singletons. The sequenced sample was peripheral blood, obtained in the first trimester of pregnancy. These TCRs come from a female donor with multiple sclerosis, enrolled in a pregnancy study.

Written as DNA, the CDR3 is TGCGCCAGCAGCTTGGATCAGGGCGTGAACACTGAAGCTTTCTTT. Amino acids: CASSLDQGVNTEAFF. The chain uses TRBV5-1 and TRBJ1-1, with a weak D call TRBD1 (5 bases). The V gene's germline CDR1 is SGHRS and CDR2 YFSETQ. The CDR3 extends over 15 amino acids. Trimming cost V 0 bases and J 0 bases, with 9 bases left between them.

The chain joins TRBV10-3 to TRBJ2-7, with 13 bases identical to TRBD2. V dropped 6 bases and J dropped 2; count of bases not matched to a gene: 4. This CDR3 has 15 residues. Germline values: CDR1 ENHRY, CDR2 SYGVKD. Written as DNA, the CDR3 is TGTGCCATCAGCCAAGGACTAGCGGGGGCCTACGAGCAGTACTTC. This gives the protein CAISQGLAGAYEQYF.

CDR3 sequence (DNA): TGTGCCAGCAGAGTCGAAATCGGGAACACTGAAGCTTTCTTT. Translating it yields CASRVEIGNTEAFF. This chain connects TRBV2 to TRBJ1-1; D uncertain. The CDR3 is made up of 14 amino acids. V shed 6 bases and J shed 1 base, with 12 bases lying between them. CDR1 and CDR2 from the germline V gene are SNHLY and FYNNEI.

J is TRBJ2-7 and V is TRBV12-1; the table's TRBD2 call for D was not verified on the DNA. TRBV12-1 is marked as a pseudogene. The CDR3 is 14 residues long. DNA of the CDR3: TGTGCCAGCAGCTTACTAGCCCCCTCCTACGAGCAGTACTTC. This codes for CASSLLAPSYEQYF.

This rearrangement joins TRBV27 to TRBJ2-1; 14 nucleotides agree with TRBD2. Trimming at V came to 6 bases and at J to 4 bases, leaving 17 bases not matched to a gene. This CDR3 is built from 20 residues. Germline CDR1 reads MNHEY; CDR2 reads SMNVEV (reference sequence). The CDR3 nucleotides read TGTGCCAGCAGCCTCAGGACTAGCGGGGGGACGCCCTTATCGTACAATGAGCAGTTCTTC. This codes for CASSLRTSGGTPLSYNEQFF.

V is TRBV6-1 and J is TRBJ1-1; D unclear. Trimming pared 2 bases from V and 6 bases from J, leaving 10 bases between. Germline V gene lookup returns CDR1 MNHNS and CDR2 SASEGT. CDR3 length: 13 amino acids. The CDR3 protein is CASSESEAAEAFF. The CDR3, as DNA: TGTGCCAGCAGTGAATCGGAGGCCGCTGAAGCTTTCTTT.

Only a few counts were recorded for this clone. V gene TRBV30 combines with J gene TRBJ2-3; 9 bases match TRBD1. J gave up 1 base and V 7 bases, and 9 bases lay outside the gene matches. This CDR3 region has 15 residues. The germline V gene has CDR1 GTSNPN and CDR2 SVGIG (reference sequence). The CDR3 DNA sequence: TGTGCCTTGCCCACACGGACAGGGGGCACAGATACGCAGTATTTT. This gives the protein CALPTRTGGTDTQYF.

The CDR3 sequence: CASSEVFRGSYEQYF. Here the CDR3 DNA reads TGTGCCAGCAGTGAAGTTTTCCGGGGGTCCTACGAGCAGTACTTC. J is TRBJ2-7 and V is TRBV6-1; possibly TRBD2 for D (6 bases). The CDR3 is 15 amino acids. Germline values: CDR1 MNHNS, CDR2 SASEGT. Trimming cost V 1 base and J 1 base, with 11 bases left between them.

The chain joins TRBV28 to TRBJ1-1, with 9 bases aligning to TRBD1. Germline trimming cut 5 bases from V and 4 bases from J; bases unmatched to any gene: 8. Germline V lookup: CDR1 MDHEN, CDR2 SYDVKM. The CDR3 contains 15 residues. The CDR3 reads CASSTLTGGVTEAFF. CDR3 DNA sequence: TGTGCCAGCAGTACCTTGACAGGGGGGGTCACTGAAGCTTTCTTT.